This T cell receptor beta chain was captured by sequencing in a study of T cell repertoires in aging, cancer and after chemotherapy. Looking at the study overall: Six age groups, ranging from 30 or younger to 70 or older, included the donors.

Germline V gene sequence: CDR1 MNHNS, CDR2 SASEGT. V was trimmed by 8 bases and J by 6 bases, leaving 20 bases between them. This CDR3 region has 14 residues. This clonotype was found a few times. Peripheral blood genomic DNA, not sorted cells or RNA, was the template. Multiplex touch-down PCR with TRB-A/B primers amplified rearranged V-D-J TRB sequences. TCRdb called the multiplex PCR reads again in MiXCR, with one record for every CDR3 protein. The table lists nearly 11,000 distinct CDR3 sequences, just under 30% of them singletons. This chain connects TRBV6-1 to TRBJ2-7; the D gene is possibly TRBD1 (6 bases). The sequence was obtained from a human donor in good health. Sequenced: blood. The CDR3 is CASSPLDRTAEQYF. The CDR3 DNA follows: TGTGCCAGCTCACCACTTGATCGGACAGCCGAGCAGTACTTC.